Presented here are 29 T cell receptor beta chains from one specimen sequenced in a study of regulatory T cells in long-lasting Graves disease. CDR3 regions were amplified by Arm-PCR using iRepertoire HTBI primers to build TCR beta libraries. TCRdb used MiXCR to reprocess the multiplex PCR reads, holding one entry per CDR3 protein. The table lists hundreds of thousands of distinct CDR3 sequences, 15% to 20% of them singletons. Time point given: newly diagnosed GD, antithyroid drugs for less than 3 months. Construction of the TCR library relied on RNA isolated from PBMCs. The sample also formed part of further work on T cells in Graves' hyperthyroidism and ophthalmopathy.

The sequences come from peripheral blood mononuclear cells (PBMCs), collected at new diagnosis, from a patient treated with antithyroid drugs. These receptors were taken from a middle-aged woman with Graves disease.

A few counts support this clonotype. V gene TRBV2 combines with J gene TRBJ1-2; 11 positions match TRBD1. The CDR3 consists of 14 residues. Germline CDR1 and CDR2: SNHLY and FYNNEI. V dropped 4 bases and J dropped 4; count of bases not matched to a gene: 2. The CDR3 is CASSGTGGSYGYTF. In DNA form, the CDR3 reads TGTGCCAGCAGTGGGACAGGGGGCAGCTATGGCTACACCTTC.

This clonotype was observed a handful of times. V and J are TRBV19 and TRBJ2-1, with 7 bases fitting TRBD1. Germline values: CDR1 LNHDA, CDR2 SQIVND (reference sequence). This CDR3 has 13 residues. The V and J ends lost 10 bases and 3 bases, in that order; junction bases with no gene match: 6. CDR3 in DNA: TGTGCCACAACGGACAGGCTCTACAATGAGCAGTTCTTC. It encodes CATTDRLYNEQFF.

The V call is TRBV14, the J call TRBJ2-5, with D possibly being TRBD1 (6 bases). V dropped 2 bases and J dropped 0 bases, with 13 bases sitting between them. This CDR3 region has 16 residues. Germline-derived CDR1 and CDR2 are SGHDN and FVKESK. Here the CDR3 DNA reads TGTGCCAGCAGCCAATGGCGGACAGCCGACCAAGAGACCCAGTACTTC. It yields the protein CASSQWRTADQETQYF. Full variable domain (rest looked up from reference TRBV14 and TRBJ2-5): EAGVTQFPSHSVIEKGQTVTLRCDPISGHDNLYWYRRVMGKEIKFLLHFVKESKQDESGMPNNRFLAERTGGTYSTLKVQPAELEDSGVYFCASSQWRTADQETQYFGPGTRLLVL.

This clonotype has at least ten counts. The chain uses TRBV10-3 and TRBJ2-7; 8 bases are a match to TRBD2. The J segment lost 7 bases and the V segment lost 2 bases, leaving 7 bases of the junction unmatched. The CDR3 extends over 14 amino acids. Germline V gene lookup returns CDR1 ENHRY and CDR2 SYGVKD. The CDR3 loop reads CAISEIAGGGEQYF. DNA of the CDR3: TGTGCCATCAGTGAGATCGCGGGGGGTGGAGAGCAGTACTTC.

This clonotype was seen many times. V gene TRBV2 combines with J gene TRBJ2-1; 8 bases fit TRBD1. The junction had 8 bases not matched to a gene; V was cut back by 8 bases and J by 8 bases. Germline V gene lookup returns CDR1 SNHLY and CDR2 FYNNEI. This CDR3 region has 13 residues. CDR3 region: CASYQGAVYEQFF. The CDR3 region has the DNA TGTGCCAGCTATCAGGGGGCTGTGTATGAGCAGTTCTTC.

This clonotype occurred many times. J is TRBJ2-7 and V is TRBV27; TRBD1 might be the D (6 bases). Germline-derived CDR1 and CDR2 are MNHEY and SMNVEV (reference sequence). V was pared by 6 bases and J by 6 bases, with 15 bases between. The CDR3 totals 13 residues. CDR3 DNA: TGTGCCAGCAGCTGGGGGCCTCAACGCGAGCAGTACTTC. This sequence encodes CASSWGPQREQYF.

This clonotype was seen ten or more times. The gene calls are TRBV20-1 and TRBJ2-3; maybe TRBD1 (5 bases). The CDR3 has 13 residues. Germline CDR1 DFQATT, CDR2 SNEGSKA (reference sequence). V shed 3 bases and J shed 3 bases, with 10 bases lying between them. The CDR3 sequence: CSASWQGTDTQYF. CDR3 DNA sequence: TGCAGTGCTAGTTGGCAGGGAACAGATACGCAGTATTTT.

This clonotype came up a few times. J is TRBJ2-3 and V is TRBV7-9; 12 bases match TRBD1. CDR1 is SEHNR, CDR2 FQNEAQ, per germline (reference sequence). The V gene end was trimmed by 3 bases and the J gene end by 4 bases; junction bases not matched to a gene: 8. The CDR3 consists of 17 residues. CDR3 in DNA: TGTGCCAGCAGCTTCGTCCCGGGACAGGGGGCGGCAGATACGCAGTATTTT. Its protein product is CASSFVPGQGAADTQYF.

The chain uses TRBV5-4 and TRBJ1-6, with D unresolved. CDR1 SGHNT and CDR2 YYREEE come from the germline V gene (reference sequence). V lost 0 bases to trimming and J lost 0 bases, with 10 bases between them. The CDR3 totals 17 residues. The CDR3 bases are TGTGCCAGCAGCTTGGCCCCCCAAGGCTCCTATAATTCACCCCTCCACTTT. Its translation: CASSLAPQGSYNSPLHF.

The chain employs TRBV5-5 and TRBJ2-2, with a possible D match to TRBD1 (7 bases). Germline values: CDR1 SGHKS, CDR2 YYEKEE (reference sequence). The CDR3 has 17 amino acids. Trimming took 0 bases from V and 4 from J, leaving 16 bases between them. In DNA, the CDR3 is TGTGCCAGCAGCTTGGCCTCGTCGCAGGGGGGCACCGGGGAGCTGTTTTTT. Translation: CASSLASSQGGTGELFF.

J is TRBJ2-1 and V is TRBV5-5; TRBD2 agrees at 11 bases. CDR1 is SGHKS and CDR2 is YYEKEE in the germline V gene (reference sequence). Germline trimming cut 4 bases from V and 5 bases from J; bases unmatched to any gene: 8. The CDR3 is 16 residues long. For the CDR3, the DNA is TGTGCCAGCAGCCCGCGGACTAGCGGGCCAAACAATGAGCAGTTCTTC. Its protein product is CASSPRTSGPNNEQFF.

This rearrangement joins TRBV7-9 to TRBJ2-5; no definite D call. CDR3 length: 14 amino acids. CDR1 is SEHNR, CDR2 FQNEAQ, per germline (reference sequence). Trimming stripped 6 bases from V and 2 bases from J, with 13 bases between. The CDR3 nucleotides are TGTGCCAGCAGTTCCAGGAAACTTCAAGAGACCCAGTACTTC. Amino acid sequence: CASSSRKLQETQYF.

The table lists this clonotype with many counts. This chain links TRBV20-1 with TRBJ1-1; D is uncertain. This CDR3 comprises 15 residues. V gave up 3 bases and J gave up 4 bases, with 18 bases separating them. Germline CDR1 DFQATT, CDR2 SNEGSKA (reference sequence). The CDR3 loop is CSARAGEGTGTEAFF. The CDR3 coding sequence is TGCAGTGCTAGGGCCGGGGAGGGTACGGGCACTGAAGCTTTCTTT.

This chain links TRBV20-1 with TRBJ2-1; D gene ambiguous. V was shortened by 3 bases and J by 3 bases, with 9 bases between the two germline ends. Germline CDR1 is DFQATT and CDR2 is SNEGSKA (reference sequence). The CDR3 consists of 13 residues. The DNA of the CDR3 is TGCAGTGCTAGCACCCAGGTCTACAATGAGCAGTTCTTC. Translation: CSASTQVYNEQFF.

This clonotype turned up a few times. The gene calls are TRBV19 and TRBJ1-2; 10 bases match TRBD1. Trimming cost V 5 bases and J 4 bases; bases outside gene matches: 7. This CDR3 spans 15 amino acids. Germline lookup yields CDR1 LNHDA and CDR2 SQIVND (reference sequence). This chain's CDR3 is CASSYGQGGFYGYTF. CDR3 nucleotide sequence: TGTGCCAGTAGTTACGGACAGGGGGGCTTCTATGGCTACACCTTC.

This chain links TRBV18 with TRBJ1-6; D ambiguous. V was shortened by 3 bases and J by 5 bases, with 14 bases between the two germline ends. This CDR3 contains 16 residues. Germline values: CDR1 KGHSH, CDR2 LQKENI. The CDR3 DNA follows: TGTGCCAGCTCACCGGATTCCCCCGTCAATAATTCACCCCTCCACTTT. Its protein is CASSPDSPVNNSPLHF.

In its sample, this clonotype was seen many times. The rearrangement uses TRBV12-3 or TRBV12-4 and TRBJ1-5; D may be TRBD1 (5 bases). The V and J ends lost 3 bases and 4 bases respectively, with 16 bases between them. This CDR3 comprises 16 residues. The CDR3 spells CASSFRTRQQNQPQHF. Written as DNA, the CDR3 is TGTGCCAGCAGTTTTAGGACCAGACAGCAAAATCAGCCCCAGCATTTT.

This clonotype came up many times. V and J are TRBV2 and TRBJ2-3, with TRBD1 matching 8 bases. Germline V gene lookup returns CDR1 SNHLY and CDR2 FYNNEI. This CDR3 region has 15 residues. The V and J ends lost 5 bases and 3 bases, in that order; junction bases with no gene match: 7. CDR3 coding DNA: TGTGCCAGCAGTCGGACAGGGATTGAAACAGATACGCAGTATTTT. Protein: CASSRTGIETDTQYF.

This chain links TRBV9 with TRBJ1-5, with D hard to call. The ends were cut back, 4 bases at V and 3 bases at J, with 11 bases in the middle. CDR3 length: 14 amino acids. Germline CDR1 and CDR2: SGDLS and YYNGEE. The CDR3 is CASSPGGHNQPQHF. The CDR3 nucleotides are TGTGCCAGCAGCCCTGGAGGGCACAATCAGCCCCAGCATTTT. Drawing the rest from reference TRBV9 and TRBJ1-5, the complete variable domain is DSGVTQTPKHLITATGQRVTLRCSPRSGDLSVYWYQQSLDQGLQFLIQYYNGEERAKGNILERFSAQQFPDLHSELNLSSLELGDSALYFCASSPGGHNQPQHFGDGTRLSIL.

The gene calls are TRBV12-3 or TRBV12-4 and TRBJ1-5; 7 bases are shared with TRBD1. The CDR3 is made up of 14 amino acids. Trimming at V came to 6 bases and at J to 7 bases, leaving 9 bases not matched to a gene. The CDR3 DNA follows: TGTGCCAGCAGCGTAGAAGGGGGCAGCCAGCCCCAGCATTTT. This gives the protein CASSVEGGSQPQHF.

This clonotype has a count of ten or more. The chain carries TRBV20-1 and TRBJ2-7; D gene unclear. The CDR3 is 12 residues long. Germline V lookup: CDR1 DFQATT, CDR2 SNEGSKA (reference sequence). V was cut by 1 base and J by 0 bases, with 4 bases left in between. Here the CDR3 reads CSARGSSYEQYF. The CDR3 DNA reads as TGCAGTGCTAGAGGTAGCTCCTACGAGCAGTACTTC.

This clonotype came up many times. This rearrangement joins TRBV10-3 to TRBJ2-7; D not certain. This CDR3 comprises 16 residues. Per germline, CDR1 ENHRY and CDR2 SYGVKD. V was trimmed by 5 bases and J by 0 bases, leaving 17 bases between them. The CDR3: CAISFSGSTLSYEQYF. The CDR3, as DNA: TGTGCCATCAGTTTCTCCGGGTCCACCCTCTCCTACGAGCAGTACTTC.

CDR3 coding DNA: TGCAGCGTTGAAGATTTGGGACAGAATAACTATGGCTACACCTTC. Translation: CSVEDLGQNNYGYTF. The chain is built from TRBV29-1 and TRBJ1-2; TRBD1 agrees at 7 bases. The CDR3 totals 15 residues. J was trimmed by 1 base and V by 0 bases; bases with no gene match: 5. CDR1 SQVTM and CDR2 ANQGSEA come from the germline V gene. Full variable domain (missing parts from reference TRBV29-1 and TRBJ1-2): SAVISQKPSRDICQRGTSLTIQCQVDSQVTMMFWYRQQPGQSLTLIATANQGSEATYESGFVIDKFPISRPNLTFSTLTVSNMSPEDSSIYLCSVEDLGQNNYGYTFGSGTRLTVV.

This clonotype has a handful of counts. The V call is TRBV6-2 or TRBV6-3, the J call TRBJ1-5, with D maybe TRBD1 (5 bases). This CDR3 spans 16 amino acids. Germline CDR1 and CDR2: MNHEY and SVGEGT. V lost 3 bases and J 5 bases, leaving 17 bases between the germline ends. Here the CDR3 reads CASSYAQAGPYQPQHF. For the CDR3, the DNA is TGTGCCAGCAGTTATGCCCAGGCGGGGCCTTATCAGCCCCAGCATTTT.

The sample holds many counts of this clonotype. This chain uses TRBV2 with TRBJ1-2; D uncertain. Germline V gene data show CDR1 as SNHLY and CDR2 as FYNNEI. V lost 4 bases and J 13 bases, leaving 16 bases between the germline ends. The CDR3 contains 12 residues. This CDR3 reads CASSGATELSTF. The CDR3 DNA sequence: TGTGCCAGCAGTGGGGCAACGGAGCTATCCACCTTC.

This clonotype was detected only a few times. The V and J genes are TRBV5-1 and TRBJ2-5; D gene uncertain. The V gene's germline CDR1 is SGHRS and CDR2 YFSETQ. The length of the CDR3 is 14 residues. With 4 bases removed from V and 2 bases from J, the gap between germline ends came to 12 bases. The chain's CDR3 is CASSDPRIQETQYF. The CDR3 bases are TGCGCCAGCAGCGATCCCAGGATTCAAGAGACCCAGTACTTC.

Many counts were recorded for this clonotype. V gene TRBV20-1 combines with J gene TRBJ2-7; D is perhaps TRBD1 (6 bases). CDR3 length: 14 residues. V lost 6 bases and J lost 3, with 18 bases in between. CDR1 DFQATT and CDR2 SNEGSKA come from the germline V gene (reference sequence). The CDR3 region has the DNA TGCAGTGCCAGTTTCGACAGGTTAGGCTACGAGCAGTACTTC. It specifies CSASFDRLGYEQYF.

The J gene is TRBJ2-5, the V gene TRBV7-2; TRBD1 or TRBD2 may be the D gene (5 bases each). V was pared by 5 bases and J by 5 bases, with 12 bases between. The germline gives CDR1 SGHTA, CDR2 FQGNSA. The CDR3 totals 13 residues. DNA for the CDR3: TGTGCCAGCAGCCCCTCGGGGCCGGAGACCCAGTACTTC. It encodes CASSPSGPETQYF.

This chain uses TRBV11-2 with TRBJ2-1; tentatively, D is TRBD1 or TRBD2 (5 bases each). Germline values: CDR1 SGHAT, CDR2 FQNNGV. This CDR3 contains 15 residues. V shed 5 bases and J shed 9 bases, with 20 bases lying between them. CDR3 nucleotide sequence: TGTGCCAGCAGCCCGGGACCCCCGAGGTTCGGTGAGCAGTTCTTC. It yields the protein CASSPGPPRFGEQFF.